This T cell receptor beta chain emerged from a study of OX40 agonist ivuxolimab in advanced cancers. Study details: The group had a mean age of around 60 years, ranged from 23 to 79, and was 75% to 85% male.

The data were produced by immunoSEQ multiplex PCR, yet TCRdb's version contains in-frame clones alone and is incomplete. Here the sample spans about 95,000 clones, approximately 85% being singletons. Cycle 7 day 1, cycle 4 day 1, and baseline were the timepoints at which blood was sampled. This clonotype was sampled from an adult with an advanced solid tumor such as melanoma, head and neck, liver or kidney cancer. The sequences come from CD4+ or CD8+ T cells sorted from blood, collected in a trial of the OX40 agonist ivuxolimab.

The CDR3: CASSPRGDGPSGANVLTF. The CDR3 DNA is TGTGCCAGCTCACCTAGGGGAGACGGACCCTCTGGGGCCAACGTCCTGACTTTC. The J gene is TRBJ2-6, the V gene TRBV18; D could derive from TRBD1 or TRBD2 (5 bases each). From germline, CDR1 is KGHSH and CDR2 LQKENI. Between the trimmed V and J ends, which lost 3 bases and 0 bases, there was a span of 15 bases. CDR3 size: 18 residues.